The 19 T cell receptor beta chains below come from one sample, sequenced in a study of T cell repertoires in cytomegalovirus infection. These receptors have no known antigen. TCRdb re-called the reads through MiXCR, storing one row per CDR3 protein. Altogether 450,000 to 600,000 distinct CDR3 sequences are present, around a third being singletons, with the ten largest covering roughly 17%. The sequencing here drew on cultured PBMCs, taken from culture after CMV antigen stimulation. The receptor source for this set is a human donor in good health (CMV status not recorded). Some clones in this sample may be carry-over from other donors' samples.

The chain combines TRBV6-1 with TRBJ2-1, with 7 bases that match TRBD1. This CDR3 spans 16 amino acids. Looked up from germline, CDR1 is MNHNS and CDR2 is SASEGT. The V gene end was trimmed by 1 base and the J gene end by 8 bases; junction bases not matched to a gene: 11. The CDR3 loop reads CASSEGWRGGFDEQFF. The CDR3 DNA reads TGTGCCAGCAGTGAAGGCTGGAGAGGGGGCTTTGATGAGCAGTTCTTC.

The chain links TRBV6-1 to TRBJ1-1; 9 positions match TRBD1. Germline CDR1 MNHNS, CDR2 SASEGT. Trimming cost V 6 bases and J 4 bases; bases outside gene matches: 9. The CDR3 totals 15 residues. DNA of the CDR3: TGTGCCAGCAGGCGGACAGGGGTAAGAGGCACTGAAGCTTTCTTT. It is translated as CASRRTGVRGTEAFF.

V usage is TRBV6-1 and J usage is TRBJ2-2; a weak D match, TRBD1 (5 bases). Germline lookup yields CDR1 MNHNS and CDR2 SASEGT. With 6 bases removed from V and 5 bases from J, the gap between germline ends came to 13 bases. This CDR3 spans 14 amino acids. CDR3 bases: TGTGCCAGCAGCTACGGACATAGGACCGGGGAGCTGTTTTTT. Translated: CASSYGHRTGELFF.

V usage is TRBV6-8 and J usage is TRBJ2-2; the D is unclear. The length of the CDR3 is 16 residues. The germline V and J ends were trimmed by 7 bases and 4 bases, with 19 bases remaining between them. CDR1 is MNHGY, CDR2 SAAAGT, per germline. DNA for the CDR3: TGTGCCAGCAATCAGTATGAAAGGGCGGTCACCGGGGAGCTGTTTTTT. Its protein is CASNQYERAVTGELFF.

The rearrangement links TRBV19 to TRBJ1-5; D perhaps matches TRBD1 (6 bases). V lost 4 bases and J 0 bases, leaving 13 bases between the germline ends. Germline-derived CDR1 and CDR2 are LNHDA and SQIVND (reference sequence). This CDR3 is built from 16 residues. CDR3 DNA sequence: TGTGCCAGTAGTACCCCCAGGGGAAGTAGCAATCAGCCCCAGCATTTT. Protein sequence: CASSTPRGSSNQPQHF.

The chain is built from TRBV7-9 and TRBJ2-2; no clear D. This CDR3 contains 12 residues. Per the germline V gene, CDR1 is SEHNR and CDR2 is FQNEAQ (reference sequence). The V gene lost 8 bases and the J gene lost 3 bases, with 7 bases spanning the gap. This chain's CDR3 is CASLGDTGELFF. The CDR3 DNA reads as TGTGCCAGCCTTGGAGACACCGGGGAGCTGTTTTTT.

CDR3 in amino acids: CASSSTLAGAGELFF. CDR3 DNA sequence: TGTGCCAGCAGCTCGACCCTAGCGGGAGCCGGGGAGCTGTTTTTT. The chain carries TRBV7-6 and TRBJ2-2, with TRBD2 matching over 10 bases. The V gene end was trimmed by 4 bases and the J gene end by 6 bases; junction bases not matched to a gene: 5. The V gene's germline CDR1 is SGHVS and CDR2 FNYEAQ. CDR3 size: 15 residues.

The V gene is TRBV14, the J gene TRBJ1-1; D is undetermined. Deletions cut 6 bases from V and 5 bases from J, with 13 bases between. CDR3 length: 13 residues. Germline CDR1 is SGHDN and CDR2 is FVKESK. Here the CDR3 DNA reads TGTGCCAGCAGGGAACCATTCGGTACTGAAGCTTTCTTT. Its protein is CASREPFGTEAFF. The whole variable domain, remainder taken from reference TRBV14 and TRBJ1-1, is EAGVTQFPSHSVIEKGQTVTLRCDPISGHDNLYWYRRVMGKEIKFLLHFVKESKQDESGMPNNRFLAERTGGTYSTLKVQPAELEDSGVYFCASREPFGTEAFFGQGTRLTVV.

This chain joins TRBV10-3 and TRBJ2-1, with D possibly being TRBD2 (6 bases). The CDR3 is 15 amino acids. With 11 bases removed from V and 0 bases from J, the gap between germline ends came to 17 bases. From germline, CDR1 is ENHRY and CDR2 SYGVKD. The CDR3 bases are TGTGCCTCCCAGGGAGGAGAAAGCTCCTACAATGAGCAGTTCTTC. Translation gives CASQGGESSYNEQFF.

This clonotype turned up a few times. The rearrangement links TRBV19 to TRBJ2-5; D uncertain. Deletions cut 3 bases from V and 4 bases from J, with 15 bases between. Germline lookup yields CDR1 LNHDA and CDR2 SQIVND (reference sequence). The CDR3 runs to 15 residues. CDR3: CASSIWAESGETQYF. CDR3 nucleotides: TGTGCCAGTAGTATCTGGGCGGAGTCGGGAGAGACCCAGTACTTC.

In its sample, this clonotype was seen a few times. This rearrangement joins TRBV4-1 to TRBJ2-5; D ambiguous. Germline V lookup: CDR1 MGHRA, CDR2 YSYEKL. V dropped 0 bases and J dropped 5 bases, with 13 bases sitting between them. This CDR3 has 15 residues. The CDR3 loop is CASSQEATNFETQYF. As DNA, the CDR3 is TGCGCCAGCAGCCAAGAGGCCACTAACTTTGAGACCCAGTACTTC.

In its sample, this clonotype was seen once. The rearrangement links TRBV4-1 to TRBJ1-1; tentative D call: TRBD1 (6 bases). The CDR3 runs to 16 residues. Trimming stripped 3 bases from V and 3 bases from J, with 17 bases between. Germline V gene lookup returns CDR1 MGHRA and CDR2 YSYEKL. The CDR3 here is CASSHRTGTLDTEAFF. CDR3 bases: TGCGCCAGCAGCCACAGAACCGGGACACTGGACACTGAAGCTTTCTTT.

The table lists this clonotype with a few counts. The rearrangement uses TRBV7-9 and TRBJ2-1; D is possibly TRBD1 (5 bases). The germline V and J ends were trimmed by 5 bases and 5 bases, with 16 bases remaining between them. In germline, CDR1 is SEHNR, CDR2 FQNEAQ (reference sequence). The CDR3 is 15 amino acids. The CDR3 reads CASSPPGMADNEQFF. Here the CDR3 DNA reads TGTGCCAGCAGCCCACCAGGGATGGCCGACAATGAGCAGTTCTTC. Variable domain in full (rest from reference TRBV7-9 and TRBJ2-1): DTGVSQNPRHKITKRGQNVTFRCDPISEHNRLYWYRQTLGQGPEFLTYFQNEAQLEKSRLLSDRFSAERPKGSFSTLEIQRTEQGDSAMYLCASSPPGMADNEQFFGPGTRLTVL.

The V call is TRBV3-1, the J call TRBJ2-1; 7 bases agree with TRBD2. The V gene's germline CDR1 is LGHDT and CDR2 YNNKEL (reference sequence). The CDR3 runs to 16 residues. Trimming removed 0 bases from V and 2 bases from J; junction bases left unmatched: 4. The CDR3 DNA follows: TGTGCCAGCAGCCAAGAGGCTAGCGGAGCCTACAATGAGCAGTTCTTC. Protein sequence: CASSQEASGAYNEQFF.

This clonotype has a handful of counts. The chain joins TRBV6-2 or TRBV6-3 to TRBJ2-5; TRBD2 matches 11 bases. CDR1 and CDR2 from the germline V gene are MNHEY and SVGEGT. The V and J ends lost 6 bases and 5 bases, in that order; junction bases with no gene match: 8. The CDR3 has 15 residues. This CDR3 is CASRTSGSKFETQYF. The CDR3 region has the DNA TGTGCCAGCAGAACTAGCGGGAGTAAGTTTGAGACCCAGTACTTC.

The chain joins TRBV7-9 to TRBJ2-3; unclear D gene. From germline, CDR1 is SEHNR and CDR2 FQNEAQ (reference sequence). The CDR3 sequence is 15 residues long. Trimming stripped 5 bases from V and 6 bases from J, with 18 bases between. The CDR3 is CASSPGPASPDTQYF. The CDR3 DNA follows: TGTGCCAGCAGCCCAGGACCCGCGAGCCCGGATACGCAGTATTTT.

The V gene is TRBV11-2, the J gene TRBJ2-7, with D possibly matching TRBD1 (5 bases). The ends were cut back, 0 bases at V and 7 bases at J, with 22 bases in the middle. The germline CDR1 and CDR2 sequences are SGHAT and FQNNGV. The CDR3 totals 17 residues. CDR3 nucleotide sequence: TGTGCCAGCAGCTTAGATCGGTCGGCCGGCAGGGAATCGGAGCAGTACGTC. This translates into CASSLDRSAGRESEQYV.

The V call is TRBV25-1, the J call TRBJ1-4; no clear D. From germline, CDR1 is MGHDK and CDR2 SYGVNS. This CDR3 spans 12 amino acids. The V gene lost 1 base and the J gene lost 7 bases, with 4 bases spanning the gap. The CDR3 region has the DNA TGTGCCAGCAGTGAATGGGGTGAAAAACTGTTTTTT. Translated, it gives CASSEWGEKLFF.

This clonotype was observed a handful of times. V and J are TRBV11-2 and TRBJ2-3, with 8 bases lining up with TRBD2. CDR1 is SGHAT, CDR2 FQNNGV, per germline. The CDR3 consists of 18 residues. Trimming at V came to 5 bases and at J to 3 bases, leaving 16 bases not matched to a gene. CDR3: CASSPWLAGVAGTDTQYF. CDR3 bases: TGTGCCAGCAGCCCCTGGCTAGCGGGCGTAGCCGGGACAGATACGCAGTATTTT.